These 6 T cell receptor beta chains were all obtained from the same sample, sequenced in a study of cytomegalovirus exposure and HLA in healthy donors (dated by TCRdb to between 2016 and 2019). Receptor libraries were prepared by the immunoSEQ multiplex PCR assay. The multiplex PCR relied on a mix of 60 forward primers for TCR Vbeta segments and 13 reverse primers for TCR Jbeta segments. TCRdb retrieved this table from immuneACCESS and kept in-frame rearrangements only. Not all clones are present; in checked studies, unresolved V genes account for under half, and no reason is known for the remainder. The record for this sample contains fewer than 250,000 clones. The top ten clonotypes cover under 1% of the sample. The sequenced sample consisted of PBMCs. Receptor source: a woman in her 30s in good health and CMV-seropositive.

The chain links TRBV30 to TRBJ2-3; D call uncertain. This CDR3 has 10 amino acids. Germline CDR1 reads GTSNPN; CDR2 reads SVGIG (reference sequence). V was clipped by 5 bases and J by 5 bases, with 5 bases between them. CDR3 bases: TGTGCCTGGGAGATAGATACGCAGTATTTT. It encodes CAWEIDTQYF.

J is TRBJ2-3 and V is TRBV4-3; D remains unclear. CDR1 and CDR2 (germline): LGHNA, YSLEER. This CDR3 is 16 amino acids long. V lost 3 bases and J 0 bases, leaving 13 bases between the germline ends. The CDR3 sequence is CASSHEPGSSTDTQYF. CDR3 DNA sequence: TGCGCCAGCAGCCATGAACCAGGCTCTAGCACAGATACGCAGTATTTT.

The chain uses TRBV7-9 and TRBJ1-1; D unclear. The CDR3 sequence is 14 residues long. The germline gives CDR1 SEHNR, CDR2 FQNEAQ (reference sequence). The V end lost 6 bases, the J end lost 1 base, and 12 bases lay between the germline ends. CDR3 DNA sequence: TGTGCCAGCAGATTTGACACCTGGAACACTGAAGCTTTCTTT. Residues: CASRFDTWNTEAFF.

CDR3 bases: TGTGCCAGCAGTGGGCTTGCAGGAAGCAATCAGCCCCAGCATTTT. Translating it yields CASSGLAGSNQPQHF. This chain joins TRBV25-1 and TRBJ1-5; D not resolved. This CDR3 spans 15 amino acids. V lost 4 bases to trimming and J lost 1 base, with 11 bases between them. Germline CDR1 MGHDK, CDR2 SYGVNS.

The J gene is TRBJ2-7, the V gene TRBV5-6, with D perhaps TRBD2 (5 bases). V shed 3 bases and J shed 1 base, with 14 bases lying between them. The germline V gene has CDR1 SGHDT and CDR2 YYEEEE. The CDR3 length is 15 residues. The CDR3: CASSSSGSGSYEQYF. The CDR3 coding sequence is TGTGCCAGCAGCTCATCGGGGTCGGGATCCTACGAGCAGTACTTC.

The V and J genes are TRBV6-6 and TRBJ2-7, with TRBD1 matching 9 bases. The CDR3 contains 16 residues. Trimming took 2 bases from V and 4 from J; bases not matched to a gene: 9. In germline, CDR1 is MNHNY, CDR2 SVGAGI (reference sequence). CDR3 nucleotides: TGTGCCAGCAGTTACGAGGTACAGGGGGCTGTGTACGAGCAGTACTTC. Its translation: CASSYEVQGAVYEQYF.